A single TCR beta chain is shown here with its context. The antigen is unknown. This entry is derived from a study of PD-1 blockade in classical Hodgkin lymphoma. This CDR3 region has 17 residues. The germline gives CDR1 SGHNT, CDR2 YENEEA. V shed 4 bases, J shed 0 bases, and the junction held 6 bases outside the gene matches. As for time point: cycle 4 day 1 (C4D1), after 5 to 7 weeks of nivolumab. Each patient relapsed following autologous stem cell transplantation, and prior brentuximab vedotin exposure differed. Study-level findings and limits: The repertoire differences lack a defined cause, possibly disease activity or prior therapy. Among the patients, those starting nivolumab under 1 year after ASCT were excluded.

Sequencing used immunoSEQ multiplex PCR; TCRdb keeps in-frame clones, though not all of them. The repertoire holds about 94,000 clones, with about 93% as singletons. Here the sequenced sample was peripheral blood mononuclear cells (PBMCs), taken before the fourth cycle of nivolumab. The TCR originated in a human donor with classical Hodgkin lymphoma. The chain combines TRBV11-3 with TRBJ2-1, with 10 bases that match TRBD2. The CDR3 sequence: CASSSRAGGSSYNEQFF. The CDR3 region has the DNA TGTGCCAGCAGCTCGAGAGCGGGAGGGAGCTCCTACAATGAGCAGTTCTTC. Looking up the rest from reference TRBV11-3 and TRBJ2-1 gives the full variable domain: EAGVVQSPRYKIIEKKQPVAFWCNPISGHNTLYWYLQNLGQGPELLIRYENEEAVDDSQLPKDRFSAERLKGVDSTLKIQPAELGDSAVYLCASSSRAGGSSYNEQFFGPGTRLTVL.